This TCR beta chain was sequenced during a study of blood T cell repertoires in COVID-19. Background on the study: In each case, the material was cDNA or gDNA derived from T cells, B-cell-depleted T cells, or PBMCs.

Assay used: immunoSEQ multiplex PCR; TCRdb lists only in-frame clones, some missing. The sample lists some 79,000 clones; around 88% were seen once. The CDR3 runs 16 residues. In germline, CDR1 is LGHDT, CDR2 YNNKEL (reference sequence). With 0 bases clipped from V and 7 bases from J, the junction kept 4 bases outside the gene matches. The specimen was peripheral blood. This sequence joins TRBV3-1 (or the pseudogene TRBV3-2) and TRBJ1-4, with 11 bases that match TRBD1. The sequence was collected from a man between 65 and 85 years old with active or convalescent COVID-19. CDR3 protein: CASSQETGTGGEKLFF. CDR3 bases: TGTGCCAGCAGCCAAGAGACCGGGACAGGGGGTGAAAAACTGTTTTTT.